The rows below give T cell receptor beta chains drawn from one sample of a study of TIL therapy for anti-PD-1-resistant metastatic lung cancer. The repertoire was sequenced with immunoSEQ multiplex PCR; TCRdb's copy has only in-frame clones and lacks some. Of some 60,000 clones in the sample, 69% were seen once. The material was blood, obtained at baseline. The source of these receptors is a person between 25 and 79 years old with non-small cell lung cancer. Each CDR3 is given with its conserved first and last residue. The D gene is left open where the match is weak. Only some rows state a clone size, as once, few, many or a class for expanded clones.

cdr3_nt: TGTGCCAGCAGCTTGGCGGGAGAGGAATACGAGCAGTACTTC
cdr3_aa: CASSLAGEEYEQYF
j_call: TRBJ2-7
v_call: TRBV11-2
clone_size: few
d_call: TRBD2

cdr3_nt: TGTGCCAGCAGTACGTGGACAGGGGATGAGCAGTACTTC
cdr3_aa: CASSTWTGDEQYF
j_call: TRBJ2-7
v_call: TRBV6-5
clone_size: many
d_call: TRBD1

cdr3_nt: TGTGCCAGCAGCCCGATGGCCCTTAGCACAGATACGCAGTATTTT
cdr3_aa: CASSPMALSTDTQYF
j_call: TRBJ2-3
v_call: TRBV11-1
clone_size: -
d_call: -

cdr3_nt: TGCGCCAGCAGCTTGGCCGGGACGGCGAACAGGGTCGGGGAGCTGTTTTTT
cdr3_aa: CASSLAGTANRVGELFF
j_call: TRBJ2-2
v_call: TRBV5-1
clone_size: -
d_call: -

cdr3_nt: TGTGCCAGCAGCTTAGAACGTCAGGTTTTCTCCACCCTTTTTTTT
cdr3_aa: CASSLERQVFSTLFF
j_call: TRBJ1-1
v_call: TRBV11-2
clone_size: once
d_call: -

cdr3_nt: TGTGCCAGTAGTAAAGGACGGGTATATAATTCACCCCTCCACTTT
cdr3_aa: CASSKGRVYNSPLHF
j_call: TRBJ1-6
v_call: TRBV19
clone_size: -
d_call: -

cdr3_nt: TGTGCCAGCAGCTTCATCCGACTAGTCCAAGAGACCCAGTACTTC
cdr3_aa: CASSFIRLVQETQYF
j_call: TRBJ2-5
v_call: TRBV7-2
clone_size: -
d_call: -

cdr3_nt: TGTGCCTGGAGACCTACAGGGGTTACTGAAGCTTTCTTT
cdr3_aa: CAWRPTGVTEAFF
j_call: TRBJ1-1
v_call: TRBV30
clone_size: -
d_call: TRBD1

cdr3_nt: TGTGCCAGCATGCTAGCGGTAACCTCCTACGAGCAGTACTTC
cdr3_aa: CASMLAVTSYEQYF
j_call: TRBJ2-7
v_call: TRBV6-5
clone_size: few
d_call: TRBD2

cdr3_nt: TGTGCCTGGAGCTCCGGCGCTAATAATCAGCCCCAGCATTTT
cdr3_aa: CAWSSGANNQPQHF
j_call: TRBJ1-5
v_call: TRBV30
clone_size: -
d_call: -

cdr3_nt: TGTGCCAGTGTAGCGGTGAGCTCCTACAATGAGCAGTTCTTC
cdr3_aa: CASVAVSSYNEQFF
j_call: TRBJ2-1
v_call: TRBV2
clone_size: once
d_call: -

cdr3_nt: TGTGCCAGTTCCCGGACAGGGGCGGCCACCGGGGAGCTGTTTTTT
cdr3_aa: CASSRTGAATGELFF
j_call: TRBJ2-2
v_call: TRBV19
clone_size: -
d_call: TRBD1

cdr3_nt: TGTGCCAGCAGCGTAGGGTCGGGGCGGGAGTTTGGTAATGAGCAGTTCTTC
cdr3_aa: CASSVGSGREFGNEQFF
j_call: TRBJ2-1
v_call: TRBV9
clone_size: few
d_call: TRBD2

cdr3_nt: TGTGCCAGCAGCTTGGCCACGGGGGGGCCCTTCGGGGAGCTGTTTTTT
cdr3_aa: CASSLATGGPFGELFF
j_call: TRBJ2-2
v_call: TRBV5-6
clone_size: few
d_call: TRBD2

cdr3_nt: TGTGCCAGCACCCCTTCCCTCCTTGGTAGCAATCAGCCCCAGCATTTT
cdr3_aa: CASTPSLLGSNQPQHF
j_call: TRBJ1-5
v_call: TRBV6-6
clone_size: once
d_call: -

cdr3_nt: TGCAGCGTAAACCTAGAGGGAGGGCCCATGGATGAGCAGTTCTTC
cdr3_aa: CSVNLEGGPMDEQFF
j_call: TRBJ2-1
v_call: TRBV29-1
clone_size: -
d_call: TRBD2

cdr3_nt: TGTGCCAGCAACCGCGGGGGGGCGCAGAGCACAGATACGCAGTATTTT
cdr3_aa: CASNRGGAQSTDTQYF
j_call: TRBJ2-3
v_call: TRBV28
clone_size: -
d_call: TRBD2

cdr3_nt: TGCGCCAGCAGCTTGGAAATTACAGGGTCCGCCTACGAGCAGTACTTC
cdr3_aa: CASSLEITGSAYEQYF
j_call: TRBJ2-7
v_call: TRBV5-1
clone_size: -
d_call: -

cdr3_nt: TGTGCCAGCAGCCAAGGTACAGTCGTGAACACTGAAGCTTTCTTT
cdr3_aa: CASSQGTVVNTEAFF
j_call: TRBJ1-1
v_call: TRBV4-2
clone_size: -
d_call: -

cdr3_nt: TGCGCCAGCAGCTTGGGCCCGACAGGGGATGCTCAGGGGGAGCAGTACTTC
cdr3_aa: CASSLGPTGDAQGEQYF
j_call: TRBJ2-7
v_call: TRBV5-1
clone_size: once
d_call: TRBD1

cdr3_nt: TGCGCCAGCAGCTGGACAGGTTTAAGCGCCTACGAGCAGTACTTC
cdr3_aa: CASSWTGLSAYEQYF
j_call: TRBJ2-7
v_call: TRBV5-1
clone_size: -
d_call: TRBD1

cdr3_nt: TGTGCCAGCAGCGCCCTGACAGGGTTGGTGGAGACCCAGTACTTC
cdr3_aa: CASSALTGLVETQYF
j_call: TRBJ2-5
v_call: TRBV9
clone_size: -
d_call: TRBD1

cdr3_nt: TGTGCCAGCAGCCCTACGGGCAGGGTTGCTTTCTTT
cdr3_aa: CASSPTGRVAFF
j_call: TRBJ1-1
v_call: TRBV11-2
clone_size: -
d_call: -

cdr3_nt: TGTGCCAGCAGTTTTTTTGACAGGGTAAAGCCCCAGCATTTT
cdr3_aa: CASSFFDRVKPQHF
j_call: TRBJ1-5
v_call: TRBV28
clone_size: -
d_call: TRBD1

cdr3_nt: TGTGCCAGCAGCTTAGGTGAGATCACTGAAGCTTTCTTT
cdr3_aa: CASSLGEITEAFF
j_call: TRBJ1-1
v_call: TRBV7-9
clone_size: -
d_call: -

cdr3_nt: TGTGCCAGCAGGGACAGGCGGGGCTACACCTTC
cdr3_aa: CASRDRRGYTF
j_call: TRBJ1-2
v_call: TRBV21-1
clone_size: -
d_call: -

cdr3_nt: TGTGCCAGCAGTTCGCTTCAGTCCAGCAATCAGCCCCAGCATTTT
cdr3_aa: CASSSLQSSNQPQHF
j_call: TRBJ1-5
v_call: TRBV28
clone_size: -
d_call: -

cdr3_nt: TGTGCCAGCAGCCTGGGGGTAACAACTAATGAAAAACTGTTTTTT
cdr3_aa: CASSLGVTTNEKLFF
j_call: TRBJ1-4
v_call: TRBV7-9
clone_size: -
d_call: -

cdr3_nt: TGTGCCAGCTCACCGTCCACAGGGAACACTGAAGCTTTCTTT
cdr3_aa: CASSPSTGNTEAFF
j_call: TRBJ1-1
v_call: TRBV18
clone_size: few
d_call: -

cdr3_nt: TGTGCCAGCAGTTTTAGGGGGTCCTACAATGAGCAGTTCTTC
cdr3_aa: CASSFRGSYNEQFF
j_call: TRBJ2-1
v_call: TRBV6-5
clone_size: -
d_call: -

cdr3_nt: TGTGCCAGCAGCTCCTCCGGCGGGGGGGAGCGAGAGACCCAGTACTTC
cdr3_aa: CASSSSGGGERETQYF
j_call: TRBJ2-5
v_call: TRBV7-6
clone_size: -
d_call: TRBD2

cdr3_nt: TGTGCCAGCTTGCAGGGCGGGGGGTTGGATACGCAGTATTTT
cdr3_aa: CASLQGGGLDTQYF
j_call: TRBJ2-3
v_call: TRBV6-1
clone_size: -
d_call: TRBD2

cdr3_nt: TGTGCCAGCAGCTTGACAGGGGCCAAAAACATTCAGTACTTC
cdr3_aa: CASSLTGAKNIQYF
j_call: TRBJ2-4
v_call: TRBV5-6
clone_size: medium-sized
d_call: -

cdr3_nt: TGTGCCAGCAGCCACGTACTCACAGATACGCAGTATTTT
cdr3_aa: CASSHVLTDTQYF
j_call: TRBJ2-3
v_call: TRBV4-2
clone_size: few
d_call: -

cdr3_nt: TGCGCCAGCACCAAACCTACAGGGGACAACTACGAGCAGTACTTC
cdr3_aa: CASTKPTGDNYEQYF
j_call: TRBJ2-7
v_call: TRBV5-1
clone_size: -
d_call: TRBD1

cdr3_nt: TGTGCCAGCAGCTTGCGGCAGAGGGGTGGAAACACCATATATTTT
cdr3_aa: CASSLRQRGGNTIYF
j_call: TRBJ1-3
v_call: TRBV5-6
clone_size: -
d_call: -

cdr3_nt: TGCGCCAGCAGCTCAATACACGGACAGACCCAAGAGACCCAGTACTTC
cdr3_aa: CASSSIHGQTQETQYF
j_call: TRBJ2-5
v_call: TRBV5-1
clone_size: -
d_call: -

cdr3_nt: TGTGCCAGGAGGGAGACCCAGTACTTC
cdr3_aa: CARRETQYF
j_call: TRBJ2-5
v_call: TRBV6-1
clone_size: once
d_call: -

cdr3_nt: TGCGCCAGCAGCCAGTTTGGCAGGGAAACTGAAGCTTTCTTT
cdr3_aa: CASSQFGRETEAFF
j_call: TRBJ1-1
v_call: TRBV5-1
clone_size: -
d_call: -

cdr3_nt: TGCGCCAGCAGCCAAGCCGGGACTAGCTTCTACAATGAGCAGTTCTTC
cdr3_aa: CASSQAGTSFYNEQFF
j_call: TRBJ2-1
v_call: TRBV4-1
clone_size: -
d_call: TRBD2

cdr3_nt: TGCGCCAGCAGCTTGGAGGGGCTAAGTAACTCCTACAATGAGCAGTTCTTC
cdr3_aa: CASSLEGLSNSYNEQFF
j_call: TRBJ2-1
v_call: TRBV5-1
clone_size: -
d_call: -

cdr3_nt: TGTGCCAGCAGCTTGGACAATTTGGAGACCCAGTACTTC
cdr3_aa: CASSLDNLETQYF
j_call: TRBJ2-5
v_call: TRBV5-4
clone_size: -
d_call: -

cdr3_nt: TGTGCCAGCAGTTACACCCAGGGAGACGTCCTGACTTTC
cdr3_aa: CASSYTQGDVLTF
j_call: TRBJ2-6
v_call: TRBV6-6
clone_size: -
d_call: -

cdr3_nt: TGTGCCAGTGGTCCTACTTTGCCCCAGCATTTT
cdr3_aa: CASGPTLPQHF
j_call: TRBJ1-5
v_call: TRBV19
clone_size: -
d_call: -

cdr3_nt: TGTGCCAGCAGTGCCCGGACAGGGCACAATCAGCCCCAGCATTTT
cdr3_aa: CASSARTGHNQPQHF
j_call: TRBJ1-5
v_call: TRBV2
clone_size: -
d_call: TRBD1

cdr3_nt: TGTGCCAGCAAACTAGGGTACAACACAGATACGCAGTATTTT
cdr3_aa: CASKLGYNTDTQYF
j_call: TRBJ2-3
v_call: TRBV7-3
clone_size: -
d_call: -

cdr3_nt: TGTGCCAGCAGTGTATACAGGGTAAACGGGGAGCTGTTTTTT
cdr3_aa: CASSVYRVNGELFF
j_call: TRBJ2-2
v_call: TRBV6-1
clone_size: -
d_call: -

cdr3_nt: TGTGCCAGTAGTCCTAGTGTTTGGGACAGGGAGCGCAAAAGGAATCAGCCCCAGCATTTT
cdr3_aa: CASSPSVWDRERKRNQPQHF
j_call: TRBJ1-5
v_call: TRBV19
clone_size: -
d_call: TRBD1

cdr3_nt: TGTGCCAGCAGCCTGACGGTCTTTACCACTGGGGCCAACGTCCTGACTTTC
cdr3_aa: CASSLTVFTTGANVLTF
j_call: TRBJ2-6
v_call: TRBV7-9
clone_size: -
d_call: -

cdr3_nt: TGTGCGGCACAAGCGCTCCAAGAGACCCAGTACTTC
cdr3_aa: CAAQALQETQYF
j_call: TRBJ2-5
v_call: TRBV28
clone_size: -
d_call: -

cdr3_nt: TGTGCCAGCAGCTTACAATCAGGAGCCTACGAGCAGTACTTC
cdr3_aa: CASSLQSGAYEQYF
j_call: TRBJ2-7
v_call: TRBV7-9
clone_size: -
d_call: -